These 15 T cell receptor beta chains were sequenced from one sample in a study of metastatic and nonmetastatic thyroid tumors. With MiXCR, TCRdb called clones anew from the PCR reads. The sample has 35,000 to 45,000 clones, around 10% seen once. Patients had received no treatment of any kind before thyroid surgery. The sequenced material came from blood. The origin of the receptors is a male donor with papillary thyroid cancer or a benign thyroid nodule (not recorded which). Some clones in this sample may be carry-over from other donors' samples.

The V gene is TRBV29-1, the J gene TRBJ1-3, with D perhaps matching TRBD1 (5 bases). CDR3 length: 12 residues. Germline CDR1 and CDR2: SQVTM and ANQGSEA. Trimming removed 3 bases at V and 3 bases at J, with 6 bases between. The CDR3 DNA reads TGCAGCGTTGACACAGGTGGAAACACCATATATTTT. It codes for CSVDTGGNTIYF.

Sample share makes this clone medium-sized. This sequence joins TRBV28 and TRBJ1-2, with D perhaps TRBD1 (6 bases). Germline CDR1 and CDR2: MDHEN and SYDVKM. The CDR3 loop spans 15 amino acids. The V and J ends lost 3 bases and 4 bases respectively, with 15 bases between them. DNA for the CDR3: TGTGCCAGCAGTTTGCCCCGGGGGCAGGGCTATGGCTACACCTTC. This translates into CASSLPRGQGYGYTF.

There are many counts of this clone. The CDR3 nucleotides read TGTGCCAGCAGCTTAAATACTGCTGAGCGGGAGGGCCGGGAGACCCAGTACTTC. Encoded protein: CASSLNTAEREGRETQYF. The V and J genes are TRBV13 and TRBJ2-5; TRBD2 matches 10 bases. Trimming took 2 bases from V and 5 from J; bases not matched to a gene: 14. CDR3 length: 18 residues. The germline gives CDR1 PRHDT, CDR2 FYEKMQ (reference sequence). Filled out from reference TRBV13 and TRBJ2-5, the complete variable domain reads AAGVIQSPRHLIKEKRETATLKCYPIPRHDTVYWYQQGPGQDPQFLISFYEKMQSDKGSIPDRFSAQQFSDYHSELNMSSLELGDSALYFCASSLNTAEREGRETQYFGPGTRLLVL.

This clone was recorded at least ten times. A single base separates this from a much larger clone, so it may be a read error. Other nucleotide sequences from this sample produce the same CDR3. The V call is TRBV28, the J call TRBJ2-7; D could derive from TRBD1 or TRBD2 (5 bases each). From germline, CDR1 is MDHEN and CDR2 SYDVKM. The length of the CDR3 is 13 residues. The CDR3 spells CASSRGNPYERYF. The CDR3 bases are TGTGCCAGCAGCCGGGGCAACCCCTACGAGCGGTACTTC.

This clone was counted at least ten times. V is TRBV28 and J is TRBJ2-1, with no clear D. This CDR3 spans 13 amino acids. Germline V gene lookup returns CDR1 MDHEN and CDR2 SYDVKM. The V gene lost 6 bases and the J gene lost 6 bases, with 12 bases spanning the gap. CDR3 nucleotides: TGTGCCAGCAGGTTACCGGGCGTCAATGAGCAGTTCTTC. Translated, it gives CASRLPGVNEQFF.

V and J are TRBV3-1 and TRBJ1-2; 7 nucleotides line up with TRBD1. The CDR3 is 16 residues long. The germline V gene has CDR1 LGHDT and CDR2 YNNKEL (reference sequence). The V segment lost 0 bases and the J segment 3 bases; nucleotides outside the gene matches: 7. CDR3 nucleotide sequence: TGTGCCAGCAGCCAAGATCTCGGGACAGCACACTATGGCTACACCTTC. This translates into CASSQDLGTAHYGYTF.

This clone was detected only a few times. A junction end diverges from the germline sequence, so it may reflect a read error. In DNA form, the CDR3 reads TGTGCCGGTAGCCGGGGCTCCTACGAGCAGTACTTC. Its translation is CAGSRGSYEQYF. The gene calls are TRBV19 and TRBJ2-7, with D possibly matching TRBD2 (5 bases). The CDR3 contains 12 residues. Looked up from germline, CDR1 is LNHDA and CDR2 is SQIVND (reference sequence). Drawing the rest from reference TRBV19 and TRBJ2-7, the complete variable domain is DGGITQSPKYLFRKEGQNVTLSCEQNLNHDAMYWYRQDPGQGLRLIYYSQIVNDFQKGDIAEGYSVSREKKESFPLTVTSAQKNPTAFYLCAGSRGSYEQYFGPGTRLTVT.

This clone was counted at least ten times. The chain is built from TRBV28 and TRBJ2-5, with 7 positions matching TRBD1. V trimming: 2 bases; J trimming: 5 bases; junction bases outside the gene matches: 5. This CDR3 is built from 14 residues. Germline V gives CDR1 MDHEN, CDR2 SYDVKM. In nucleotides, the CDR3 is TGTGCCAGCAGTTTAATAGGGGGCCCGGAGACCCAGTACTTC. Its protein product is CASSLIGGPETQYF.

This rearrangement joins TRBV4-2 to TRBJ2-5; the match to TRBD1 covers 9 bases. Germline V gives CDR1 LGHNA, CDR2 YNFKEQ. V shed 1 base, J shed 2 bases, and the junction held 11 bases outside the gene matches. The CDR3 is made up of 18 amino acids. Here the CDR3 DNA reads TGTGCCAGCAGCCAAGTTTGGATACAGGGGGCGCGGCAAGAGACCCAGTACTTC. Its protein product is CASSQVWIQGARQETQYF.

This clone was counted only a few times. The V and J genes are TRBV4-1 and TRBJ2-7; D is unclear. Germline values: CDR1 MGHRA, CDR2 YSYEKL. The CDR3 contains 12 residues. V was cut by 2 bases and J by 9 bases, with 11 bases left in between. The chain's CDR3 is CASSQNVIGQYF. The CDR3 DNA is TGCGCCAGCAGCCAAAACGTGATCGGGCAGTACTTC.

This chain links TRBV11-2 with TRBJ2-3; TRBD2 matches at 13 bases. The CDR3 contains 15 residues. The germline gives CDR1 SGHAT, CDR2 FQNNGV. J was trimmed by 6 bases and V by 2 bases; bases with no gene match: 2. The CDR3 DNA reads as TGTGCCAGCAGCTTAACTAGCGGGGGGGTGGATACGCAGTATTTT. Protein sequence: CASSLTSGGVDTQYF.

By proportion, this clone is medium-sized. V is TRBV6-1 and J is TRBJ1-1; a weak D match, TRBD1 (5 bases). V was shortened by 7 bases and J by 5 bases, with 14 bases between the two germline ends. Germline CDR1 MNHNS, CDR2 SASEGT. The CDR3 is 13 amino acids. This CDR3 is CASTSRGETEAFF. DNA for the CDR3: TGTGCCAGCACCTCACGAGGGGAAACTGAAGCTTTCTTT.

This clone was seen many times. The chain links TRBV12-3 or TRBV12-4 to TRBJ2-7; either TRBD1 or TRBD2 may fit D (5 bases each). This CDR3 is 15 amino acids long. The V and J ends lost 3 bases and 5 bases respectively, with 17 bases between them. CDR3 region: CASSFQGRLTNEQYF. The CDR3 DNA reads as TGTGCCAGCAGTTTCCAGGGCCGCTTGACTAACGAGCAGTACTTC.

This clone has a count of ten or more. The chain combines TRBV12-3 or TRBV12-4 with TRBJ2-2; 7 nucleotides line up with TRBD1. CDR3 length equals 14 residues. V trimming: 7 bases; J trimming: 1 base; junction bases outside the gene matches: 3. This chain's CDR3 is CASTGTVNTGELFF. Here the CDR3 DNA reads TGTGCCAGCACTGGGACAGTGAACACCGGGGAGCTGTTTTTT.

Within the sample, this clone is medium-sized. The V and J genes are TRBV6-2 or TRBV6-3 and TRBJ2-7; 11 nucleotides agree with TRBD2. V lost 5 bases, J lost 4 bases, and 10 bases stayed unmatched. This CDR3 spans 16 amino acids. CDR1 and CDR2 (germline): MNHEY, SVGEGT. In nucleotides, the CDR3 is TGTGCCAGCAGTCGATTACCTAGCGGGAGGAGGTACGAGCAGTACTTC. Translating it yields CASSRLPSGRRYEQYF.